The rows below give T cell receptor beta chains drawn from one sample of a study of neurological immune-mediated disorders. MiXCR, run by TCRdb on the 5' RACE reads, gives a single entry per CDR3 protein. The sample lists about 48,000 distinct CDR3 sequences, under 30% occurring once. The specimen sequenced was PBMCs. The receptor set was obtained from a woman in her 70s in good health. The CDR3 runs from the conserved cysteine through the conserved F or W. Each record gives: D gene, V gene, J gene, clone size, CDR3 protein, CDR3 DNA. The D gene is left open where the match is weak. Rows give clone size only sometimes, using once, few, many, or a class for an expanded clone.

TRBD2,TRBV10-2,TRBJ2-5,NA,CASRRRGETQYF,TGCGCCAGCAGACGGCGGGGGGAGACCCAGTACTTC
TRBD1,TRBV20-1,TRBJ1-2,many,CRALETGNYGYTF,TGCAGAGCCCTTGAGACAGGGAACTATGGCTACACCTTC
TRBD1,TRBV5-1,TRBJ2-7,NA,CASSLGPRTGRSYEQYF,TGCGCCAGCAGCTTGGGACCACGGACAGGGAGGTCCTACGAGCAGTACTTC
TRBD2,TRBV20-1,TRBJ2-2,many,CSASKRDPNTGELFF,TGCAGTGCTAGCAAGCGGGACCCGAACACCGGGGAGCTGTTTTTT
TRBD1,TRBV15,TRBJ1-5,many,CATSRGSNTGDGNQPQHF,TGTGCCACCAGCAGAGGGTCTAACACAGGGGACGGCAATCAGCCCCAGCATTTT
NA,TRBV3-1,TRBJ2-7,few,CASSHPDTYEQYF,TGTGCCAGCAGCCATCCTGACACCTACGAGCAGTACTTC
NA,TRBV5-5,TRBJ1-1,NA,CASSPMGENTEAFF,TGTGCCAGCAGCCCGATGGGAGAGAACACTGAAGCTTTCTTT
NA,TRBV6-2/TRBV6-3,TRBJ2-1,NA,CASSYRDSNNEQFF,TGTGCCAGCAGTTACCGGGACTCCAACAATGAGCAGTTCTTC
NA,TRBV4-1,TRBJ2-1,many,CASSRETKPHEQFF,TGCGCCAGCAGCCGAGAGACTAAACCTCATGAGCAGTTCTTC
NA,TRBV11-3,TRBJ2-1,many,CASSTGTYNNEQFF,TGTGCCAGCAGTACCGGGACTTATAACAATGAGCAGTTCTTC
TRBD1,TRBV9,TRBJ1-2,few,CASVGGGEDGYTF,TGTGCCAGCGTAGGAGGGGGCGAAGATGGCTACACCTTC
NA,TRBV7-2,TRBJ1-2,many,CASSLVSTRRNNYGYTF,TGTGCCAGCAGCTTAGTTAGTACTCGGAGGAACAACTATGGCTACACCTTC
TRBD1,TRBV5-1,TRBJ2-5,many,CASSNQDRAQETQYF,TGCGCCAGCAGCAACCAGGACAGGGCCCAAGAGACCCAGTACTTC
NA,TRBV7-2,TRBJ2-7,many,CASSRGLESSYEQYF,TGTGCCAGCAGCCGGGGACTCGAAAGCTCCTACGAGCAGTACTTC
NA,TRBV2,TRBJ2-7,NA,CASSPSREQYF,TGTGCCAGCAGTCCCTCTCGGGAGCAGTACTTC
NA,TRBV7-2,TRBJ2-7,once,CASSLWGSLPSEQYF,TGTGCCAGCAGTTTATGGGGTAGCCTTCCCTCCGAGCAGTACTTC
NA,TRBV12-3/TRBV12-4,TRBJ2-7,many,CASSRTTGNEQYF,TGTGCCAGCAGCCGAACTACAGGGAACGAGCAGTACTTC
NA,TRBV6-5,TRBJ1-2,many,CASSDRNYGYTF,TGTGCCAGCAGCGACAGGAACTATGGCTACACCTTC
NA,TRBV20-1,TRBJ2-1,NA,CSRRAGAYNEQFF,TGCAGCCGGCGTGCCGGGGCCTACAATGAGCAGTTCTTC
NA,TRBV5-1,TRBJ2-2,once,CASSPAGYSGELFF,TGCGCCAGCAGCCCGGCGGGGTATAGCGGGGAGCTGTTTTTT
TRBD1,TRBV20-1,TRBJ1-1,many,CSVRQGVRAEAFF,TGCAGTGTCAGACAGGGGGTCCGGGCTGAAGCTTTCTTT
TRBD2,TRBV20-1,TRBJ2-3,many,CSARGLARTDTQYF,TGCAGTGCTAGAGGACTAGCGCGCACAGATACGCAGTATTTT
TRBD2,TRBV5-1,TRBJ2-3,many,CASSGGLALSTDTQYF,TGCGCCAGCAGTGGGGGACTAGCACTAAGCACAGATACGCAGTATTTT
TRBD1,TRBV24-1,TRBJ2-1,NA,CATGRTGTANNEQFF,TGTGCCACCGGCCGTACCGGGACAGCAAACAATGAGCAGTTCTTC
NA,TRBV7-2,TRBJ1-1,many,CASSPAGSKNTEAFF,TGTGCCAGCAGTCCAGCGGGGTCTAAGAACACTGAAGCTTTCTTT
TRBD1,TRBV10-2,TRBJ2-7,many,CASTDRVSYEQYF,TGCGCCAGCACCGACAGGGTCTCCTACGAGCAGTACTTC
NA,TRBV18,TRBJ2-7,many,CASSPPTGKYEQYF,TGTGCCAGCTCACCACCGACAGGAAAATACGAGCAGTACTTC
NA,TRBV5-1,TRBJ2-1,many,CASSLAAYYNEQFF,TGCGCCAGCAGCTTGGCGGCATATTACAATGAGCAGTTCTTC
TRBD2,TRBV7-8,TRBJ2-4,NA,CASSLAGLAGEIQYF,TGTGCCAGCAGCTTAGCGGGGCTAGCGGGGGAGATTCAGTACTTC
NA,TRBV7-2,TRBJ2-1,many,CASTPGRGGEQFF,TGTGCCAGCACCCCAGGCCGGGGAGGTGAGCAGTTCTTC
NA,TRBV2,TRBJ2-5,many,CASTRGGQETQYF,TGTGCCAGCACTCGGGGCGGGCAAGAGACCCAGTACTTC
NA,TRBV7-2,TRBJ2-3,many,CASSQRSGVDTQYF,TGTGCCAGCAGCCAAAGGTCAGGGGTAGATACGCAGTATTTT
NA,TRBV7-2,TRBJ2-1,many,CASSLAGSVLYNEQFF,TGTGCCAGCAGCTTAGCGGGGAGTGTTCTATACAATGAGCAGTTCTTC
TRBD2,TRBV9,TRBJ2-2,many,CASSVGTSRTGELFF,TGTGCCAGCAGCGTAGGGACTAGCAGAACCGGGGAGCTGTTTTTT
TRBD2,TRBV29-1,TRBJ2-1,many,CSVWGGEQFF,TGCAGCGTGTGGGGGGGTGAGCAGTTCTTC
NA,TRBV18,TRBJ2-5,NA,CASSPWQQETQYF,TGTGCCAGCTCACCATGGCAGCAAGAGACCCAGTACTTC